This TCR beta chain was documented in a study of control samples from healthy donors and cancer patients. V lost 4 bases to trimming and J lost 1 base; unmatched junction nucleotides: 6. The CDR3 length is 15 residues. The germline gives CDR1 SQVTM, CDR2 ANQGSEA. Here immunoSEQ multiplex PCR was the method, and the copy in TCRdb shows in-frame clones only, minus some. This sample has approximately 230,000 clones; over 70% occur once, and the top ten carry 13%. The sequencing input was PBMCs. This chain links TRBV29-1 with TRBJ1-5; 8 positions match TRBD1. This sequence originates from an older woman with lung cancer. DNA for the CDR3: TGCAGCGTTGCCTTTACAGGGGGAAGCAATCAGCCCCAGCATTTT. Amino acids: CSVAFTGGSNQPQHF.